One T cell receptor beta chain is described in this entry. Its antigen is still unknown. It has no much larger one-base neighbor in the sample; base qualities were not kept. These data are taken from a study of CD8 T cells in Susac syndrome (dated by TCRdb to between 2018 and 2021). For the study in its entirety: Repertoire sequencing was used to test whether CD8+ T cell activation and differentiation in Susac syndrome was antigen driven. General study outcomes and caveats: The number of individuals in the TCR sequencing and HLA analysis was acknowledged as relatively small.

RNA was extracted with the RNeasy kit and roughly 0.45 to 1 ug was reverse transcribed using random hexamers. The immunoSEQ multiplex PCR assay, which covers 54 Vbeta and 13 Jbeta segments, was used to amplify TCR beta CDR3 regions. To correct PCR amplification bias, a synthetic template baseline was used for both primer optimization and computational correction. On the authors' methods: Only productive sequences were kept, with reads annotated to V, D and J genes according to IMGT and analyzed in immunoSEQ Analyzer. To calculate clonality, Shannon entropy was normalized by log2 of the number of productive unique sequences and then subtracted from one. Public and private clones were assessed among the 100 most prevalent clones of each patient and control. Clones were defined as Susac-specific when absent from the healthy and MS cohorts, from 1052 published viral clones and from other ImmuneACCESS disease sequences. In TCRdb, the public reads were trimmed at Q25 with fastp and aligned with MiXCR, with productive beta chains retained. Identical CDR3 protein sequences are pooled into one entry, listed with their most common genes and DNA. These V and J calls are TCRdb output, not the study's own analysis. Recorded for this sample are 300,000 to 350,000 distinct CDR3 sequences; 90% to 95% of them occurred a single time. About 0.063% of the sample is taken by the ten largest.

The CDR3 contains 17 residues, cysteine and phenylalanine counted. CDR3 DNA is the only sequence kept; it has 51 bases, read in frame from the first base. Compared with germline, V lacks 3 bases and J lacks 5 bases; bases without a gene match: 12. CDR1 and CDR2, per the germline V gene (reference sequence), are SEHNR and FQNEAQ. High-throughput TCR beta sequencing profiled peripheral blood CD8+ and CD4+ T cells from healthy donors, Susac syndrome patients and multiple sclerosis patients. The multiple sclerosis controls were treatment-naive patients whose relapsing-remitting disease, either stable or active, fulfilled the revised McDonald criteria. CD8+ TEMRA cells were enriched by FACS, while bulk CD8+ and CD4+ T cells were purified by magnetic negative isolation. Blood was collected in EDTA tubes and processed within 24 hours, with PBMCs isolated through density gradient centrifugation. PBMCs destined for TCR sequencing were cryopreserved in liquid nitrogen and later thawed in a 37 °C water bath. Purity of sorted or isolated CD4+, CD8+ and CD8+ TEMRA cells was at least 90%.

Sequenced input: CD4+ T cells from PBMCs. Recombination linked TRBV7-9 to TRBJ2-1, with 8 central nucleotides matching TRBD1. This clonotype originated in a human donor with multiple sclerosis. The base sequence is TGTGCCAGCAGCTTGATCCCCGGACAGGGTGAAAACAATGAGCAGTTCTTC. Its coded protein is CASSLIPGQGENNEQFF.